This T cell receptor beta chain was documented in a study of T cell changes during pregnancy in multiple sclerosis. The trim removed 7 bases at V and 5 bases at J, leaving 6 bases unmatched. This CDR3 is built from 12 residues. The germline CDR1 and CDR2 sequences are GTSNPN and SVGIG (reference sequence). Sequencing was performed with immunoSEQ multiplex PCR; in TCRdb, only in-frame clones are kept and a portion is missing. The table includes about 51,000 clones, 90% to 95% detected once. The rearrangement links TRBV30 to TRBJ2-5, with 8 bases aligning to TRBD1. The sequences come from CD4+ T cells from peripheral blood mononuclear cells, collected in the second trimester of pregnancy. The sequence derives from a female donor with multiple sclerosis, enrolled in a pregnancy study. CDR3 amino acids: CALDRERETQYF. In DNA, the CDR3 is TGTGCCTTGGACAGGGAGCGGGAGACCCAGTACTTC.